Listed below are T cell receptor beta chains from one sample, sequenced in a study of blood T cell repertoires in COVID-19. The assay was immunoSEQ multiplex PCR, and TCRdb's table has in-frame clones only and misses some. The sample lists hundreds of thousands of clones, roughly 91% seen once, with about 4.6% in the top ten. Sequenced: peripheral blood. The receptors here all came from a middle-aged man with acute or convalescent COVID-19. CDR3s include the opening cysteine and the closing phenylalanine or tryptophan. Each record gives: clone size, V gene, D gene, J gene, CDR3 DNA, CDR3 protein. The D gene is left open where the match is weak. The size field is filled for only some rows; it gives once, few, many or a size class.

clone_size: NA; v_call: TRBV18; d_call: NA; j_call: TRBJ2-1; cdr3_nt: TGTGCCAGCTCACCAGGGGGGGGGCCTGTTGATGAGCAGTTCTTC; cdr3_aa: CASSPGGGPVDEQFF
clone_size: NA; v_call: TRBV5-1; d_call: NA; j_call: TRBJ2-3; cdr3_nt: TGCGCCAGCAGCTTGATAGCCGACCCGACCGGTACGCAGTATTTT; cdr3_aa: CASSLIADPTGTQYF
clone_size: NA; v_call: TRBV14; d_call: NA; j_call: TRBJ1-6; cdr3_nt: TGTGCCAGCAGCCAAGAAAGCCTCTATAATTCACCCCTCCACTTT; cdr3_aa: CASSQESLYNSPLHF
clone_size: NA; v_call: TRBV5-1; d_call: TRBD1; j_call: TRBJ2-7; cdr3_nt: TGCGCCAGCCCCATTCAAGGACAGGCCGTCTACGAGCAGTACTTC; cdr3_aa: CASPIQGQAVYEQYF
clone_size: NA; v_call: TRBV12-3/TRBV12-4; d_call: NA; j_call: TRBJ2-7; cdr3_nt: TGTGCCAGCAGTTTAGCCGGGAACGAGCAGTACTTC; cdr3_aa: CASSLAGNEQYF
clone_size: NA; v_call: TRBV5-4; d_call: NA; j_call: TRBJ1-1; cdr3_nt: TGTGCCAGCAGCATAGGTGGAGGGGCGTACACTGAAGCTTTCTTT; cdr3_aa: CASSIGGGAYTEAFF
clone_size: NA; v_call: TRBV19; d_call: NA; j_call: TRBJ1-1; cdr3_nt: TGTGCCAGTAGTAATCAGGGTCCGGCTTTCTTT; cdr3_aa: CASSNQGPAFF
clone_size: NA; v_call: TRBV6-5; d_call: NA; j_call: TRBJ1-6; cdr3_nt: TGTGCCAGCAGTTACTCCTGGGGGGGTTCACCCCTCCACTTT; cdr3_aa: CASSYSWGGSPLHF
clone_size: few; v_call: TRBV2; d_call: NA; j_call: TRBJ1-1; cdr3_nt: TGTGCCAGCAGTCCTATACATCGGGGGGAAGCTTTCTTT; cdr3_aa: CASSPIHRGEAFF
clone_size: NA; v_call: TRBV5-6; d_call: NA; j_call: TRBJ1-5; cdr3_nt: TGTGCCAGCAGCTTGGTAATCGGGGTCTTCCCAGAGAATCAGCCCCAGCATTTT; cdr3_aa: CASSLVIGVFPENQPQHF
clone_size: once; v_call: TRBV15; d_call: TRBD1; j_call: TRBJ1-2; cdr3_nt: TGTGCCACCAGCAGATCCGACAGGGGGCGTAGGGACTATGGCTACACCTTC; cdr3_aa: CATSRSDRGRRDYGYTF
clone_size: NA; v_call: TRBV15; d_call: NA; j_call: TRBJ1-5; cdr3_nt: TGTGCCACCAGCAGAGATTCGGGCAATCAGCCCCAGCATTTT; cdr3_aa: CATSRDSGNQPQHF
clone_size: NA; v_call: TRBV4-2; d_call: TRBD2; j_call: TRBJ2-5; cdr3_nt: TGTGCCAGCAGCCCCCGACTAGCGGGGGGGTGGGAGACCCAGTACTTC; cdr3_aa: CASSPRLAGGWETQYF
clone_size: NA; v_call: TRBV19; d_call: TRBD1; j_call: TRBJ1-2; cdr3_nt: TGTGCCAGTAGCGAATCCGGGACAGGGATCTATGGCTACACCTTC; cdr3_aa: CASSESGTGIYGYTF
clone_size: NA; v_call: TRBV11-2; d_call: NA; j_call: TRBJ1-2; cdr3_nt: TGTGCCAGCAGCTTAGTTTTGCGGGATGGCTACACCTTC; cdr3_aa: CASSLVLRDGYTF
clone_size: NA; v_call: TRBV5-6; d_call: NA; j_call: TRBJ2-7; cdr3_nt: TGTGCCAGCAGCTTGTCCTCACTGTTCTACGAGCAGTACTTC; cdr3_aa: CASSLSSLFYEQYF
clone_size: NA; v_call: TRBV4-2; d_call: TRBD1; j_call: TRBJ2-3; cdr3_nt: TGTGCCAGCAGCCAAGATATCCAGGGGGCAGCAGATACGCAGTATTTT; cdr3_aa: CASSQDIQGAADTQYF
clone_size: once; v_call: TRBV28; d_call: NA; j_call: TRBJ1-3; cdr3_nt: TGTGCCAGCAGAGGACAGTGGGGCTCTGGAAACACCATATATTTT; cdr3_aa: CASRGQWGSGNTIYF
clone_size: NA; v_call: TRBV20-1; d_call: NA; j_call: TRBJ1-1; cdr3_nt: TGCAGTGCCCCTGGGGGGGCTGAAGCTTTCTTT; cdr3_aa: CSAPGGAEAFF
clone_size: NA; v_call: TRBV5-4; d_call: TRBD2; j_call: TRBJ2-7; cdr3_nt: TGTGCCAGCAGCTCAGTTCTAGCGGGGGGCTTAGGCGAGCAGTACTTC; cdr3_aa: CASSSVLAGGLGEQYF
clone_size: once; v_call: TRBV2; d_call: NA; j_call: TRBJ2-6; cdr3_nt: TGTGCCAGCAGTGAAGCTCGGGTACCTGGGGCCAACGTCCTGACTTTC; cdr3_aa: CASSEARVPGANVLTF
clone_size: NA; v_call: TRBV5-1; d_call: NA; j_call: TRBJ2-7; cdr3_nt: TGCGCCAGCAGCCCTTCCCTGAGCTCCTACGAGCAGTACTTC; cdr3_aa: CASSPSLSSYEQYF
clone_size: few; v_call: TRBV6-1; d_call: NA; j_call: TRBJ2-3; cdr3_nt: TGTGCCAGCAGTGAAATTAGAGACAGGTACACAGATACGCAGTATTTT; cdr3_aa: CASSEIRDRYTDTQYF
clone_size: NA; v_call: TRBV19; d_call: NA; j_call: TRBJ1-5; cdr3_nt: TGTGCCAGTAGTATGGAGGGTGGGCAGCCCCAGCATTTT; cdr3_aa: CASSMEGGQPQHF
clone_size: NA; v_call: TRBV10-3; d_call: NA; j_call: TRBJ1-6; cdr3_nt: TGTGCCATCAGGCAGGGAGGGGATTCACCCCTCCACTTT; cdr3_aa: CAIRQGGDSPLHF
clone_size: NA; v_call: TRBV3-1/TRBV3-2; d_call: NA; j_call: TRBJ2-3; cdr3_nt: TGTGCCAGCAGCCCCACAGGGAATACGCAGTATTTT; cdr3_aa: CASSPTGNTQYF
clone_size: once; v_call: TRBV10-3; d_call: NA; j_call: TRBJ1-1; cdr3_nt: TGTGCCATCAGTGAGTCGAGGGATTACACTGAAGCTTTCTTT; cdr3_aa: CAISESRDYTEAFF
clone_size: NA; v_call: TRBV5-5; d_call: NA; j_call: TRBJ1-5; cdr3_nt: TGTGCCAGCAGCTTTCTCGACTTCAATCAGCCCCAGCATTTT; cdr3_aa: CASSFLDFNQPQHF
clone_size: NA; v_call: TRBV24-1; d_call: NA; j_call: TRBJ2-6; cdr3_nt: TGTGCCACCAGTGACCCTGCTGCGGGTTCTGGGGCCAACGTCCTGACTTTC; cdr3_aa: CATSDPAAGSGANVLTF
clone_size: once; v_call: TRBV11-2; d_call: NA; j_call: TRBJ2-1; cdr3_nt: TGTGCCAGCAGCCTCAGAGGGGGGGCGGGTGAGCAGTTCTTC; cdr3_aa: CASSLRGGAGEQFF
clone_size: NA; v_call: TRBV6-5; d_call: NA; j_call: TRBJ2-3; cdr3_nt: TGTGCCAGCAGTTACTCTCCAGGGTTTATCACAGATACGCAGTATTTT; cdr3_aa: CASSYSPGFITDTQYF
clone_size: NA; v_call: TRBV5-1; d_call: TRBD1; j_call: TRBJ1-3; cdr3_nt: TGCGCCAGCAGCTTTAGGTCGACAGGGACGTTTGGAAACACCATATATTTT; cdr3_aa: CASSFRSTGTFGNTIYF
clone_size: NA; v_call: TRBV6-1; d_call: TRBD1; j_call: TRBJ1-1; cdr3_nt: TGTGCCAGCAGTAAAGGACAGGGTCGGTTCGTTGACACTGAAGCTTTCTTT; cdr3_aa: CASSKGQGRFVDTEAFF
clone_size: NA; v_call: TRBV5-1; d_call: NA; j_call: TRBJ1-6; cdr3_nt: TGCGCCAGCAGCTTGGACGGGAGCTCCTATAATTCACCCCTCCACTTT; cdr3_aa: CASSLDGSSYNSPLHF
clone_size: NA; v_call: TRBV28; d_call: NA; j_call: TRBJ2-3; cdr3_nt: TGTGCCAGCAGCTCACAGGGATTCCAAAGAGATACGCAGTATTTT; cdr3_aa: CASSSQGFQRDTQYF
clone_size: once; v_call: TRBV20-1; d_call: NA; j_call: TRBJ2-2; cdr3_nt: TGCAGTGCTATTGACGGGGGACGCACCGGGGAGCTGTTTTTT; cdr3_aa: CSAIDGGRTGELFF
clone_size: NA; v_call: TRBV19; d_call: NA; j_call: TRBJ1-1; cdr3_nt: TGTGCCAGTAGTTTTGAGGGCGCTGGTTTCTTT; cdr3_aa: CASSFEGAGFF
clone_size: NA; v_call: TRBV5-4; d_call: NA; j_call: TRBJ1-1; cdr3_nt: TGTGCCAGCAGCTCGGAGGGGAAAGCTTTCGGAGCTTTCTTT; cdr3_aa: CASSSEGKAFGAFF
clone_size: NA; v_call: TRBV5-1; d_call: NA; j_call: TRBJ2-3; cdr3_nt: TGCGCCAGCAGCTTGACAGGGAATAGAGATACGCAGTATTTT; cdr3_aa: CASSLTGNRDTQYF
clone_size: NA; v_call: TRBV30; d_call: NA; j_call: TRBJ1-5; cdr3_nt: TGTGCCTGGAGTATGGGGGAGGGTCAGCCCCAGCATTTT; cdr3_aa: CAWSMGEGQPQHF
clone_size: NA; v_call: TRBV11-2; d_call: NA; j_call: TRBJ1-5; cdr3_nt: TGTGCCAGCAGCCCCAGTCCCGGGGGGGGCCCGGGGCAGCCCCAGCATTTT; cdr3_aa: CASSPSPGGGPGQPQHF
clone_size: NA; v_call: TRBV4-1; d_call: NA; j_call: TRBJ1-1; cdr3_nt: TGCGCCAGCAGCCAAGATAAGATCCTGGAACAGGGTCGGACTGAAGCTTTCTTT; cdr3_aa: CASSQDKILEQGRTEAFF
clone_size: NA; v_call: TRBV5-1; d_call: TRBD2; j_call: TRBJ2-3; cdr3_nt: TGCGCCAGCAGCTTGGATATGGGAGGGGGCACAGATACGCAGTATTTT; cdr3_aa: CASSLDMGGGTDTQYF
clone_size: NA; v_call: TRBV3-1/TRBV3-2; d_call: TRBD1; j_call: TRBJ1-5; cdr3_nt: TGTGCCAGCAGCCAGGGGACAGGGGGTGAGCCCCAGCATTTT; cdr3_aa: CASSQGTGGEPQHF
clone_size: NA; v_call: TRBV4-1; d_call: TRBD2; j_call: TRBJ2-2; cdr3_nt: TGCGCCAGCAGGATAGCGGGGGGGCCAACCGGGGAGCTGTTTTTT; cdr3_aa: CASRIAGGPTGELFF
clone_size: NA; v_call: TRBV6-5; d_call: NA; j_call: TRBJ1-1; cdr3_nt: TGTGCCAGCAGTTACTCCCTAACCAGGGGTGAAGCTTTCTTT; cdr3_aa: CASSYSLTRGEAFF
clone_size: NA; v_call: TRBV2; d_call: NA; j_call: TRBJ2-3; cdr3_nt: TGTGCCAGGACAATGGGCCGATTCACAGATACGCAGTATTTT; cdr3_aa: CARTMGRFTDTQYF
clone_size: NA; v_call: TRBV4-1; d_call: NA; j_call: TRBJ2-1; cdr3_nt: TGCGCCAGCAGCCAAGATCGTCGAGTGCAACAGGCCAATGAGCAGTTCTTC; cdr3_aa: CASSQDRRVQQANEQFF
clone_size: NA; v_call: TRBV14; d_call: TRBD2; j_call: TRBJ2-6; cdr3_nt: TGTGCCAGCAGCCCCCTGGGGGGGACCTCTGGGGCCAACGTCCTGACTTTC; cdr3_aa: CASSPLGGTSGANVLTF
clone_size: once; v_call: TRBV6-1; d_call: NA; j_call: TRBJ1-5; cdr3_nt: TGTGCCAGCAGTGAAGATCATTTCTATAGCAATCAGCCCCAGCATTTT; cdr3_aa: CASSEDHFYSNQPQHF
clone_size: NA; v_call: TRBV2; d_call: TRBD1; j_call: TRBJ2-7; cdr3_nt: TGTGCCAGCAGTGAAGACGGACAGGTCTACGAGCAGTACTTC; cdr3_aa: CASSEDGQVYEQYF
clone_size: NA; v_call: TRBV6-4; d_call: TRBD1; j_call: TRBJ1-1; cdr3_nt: TGTGCCAGCAGTGATAAATTACAGGGGGCCGCGGGCACTGAAGCTTTCTTT; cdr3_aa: CASSDKLQGAAGTEAFF
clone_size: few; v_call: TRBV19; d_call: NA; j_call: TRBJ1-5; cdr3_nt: TGTGCCAGTAGTACAGGGGACACACCCAATCAGCCCCAGCATTTT; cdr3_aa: CASSTGDTPNQPQHF
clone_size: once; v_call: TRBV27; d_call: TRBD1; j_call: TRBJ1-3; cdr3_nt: TGTGCCAGGGGACAGGGGCCCCACGATAGGTCTGGAAACACCATATATTTT; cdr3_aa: CARGQGPHDRSGNTIYF
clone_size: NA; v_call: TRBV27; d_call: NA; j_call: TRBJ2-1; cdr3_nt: TGTGCCAGCAGTTTATACGGGACTTCCGACTCCTACAATGAGCAGTTCTTC; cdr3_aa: CASSLYGTSDSYNEQFF